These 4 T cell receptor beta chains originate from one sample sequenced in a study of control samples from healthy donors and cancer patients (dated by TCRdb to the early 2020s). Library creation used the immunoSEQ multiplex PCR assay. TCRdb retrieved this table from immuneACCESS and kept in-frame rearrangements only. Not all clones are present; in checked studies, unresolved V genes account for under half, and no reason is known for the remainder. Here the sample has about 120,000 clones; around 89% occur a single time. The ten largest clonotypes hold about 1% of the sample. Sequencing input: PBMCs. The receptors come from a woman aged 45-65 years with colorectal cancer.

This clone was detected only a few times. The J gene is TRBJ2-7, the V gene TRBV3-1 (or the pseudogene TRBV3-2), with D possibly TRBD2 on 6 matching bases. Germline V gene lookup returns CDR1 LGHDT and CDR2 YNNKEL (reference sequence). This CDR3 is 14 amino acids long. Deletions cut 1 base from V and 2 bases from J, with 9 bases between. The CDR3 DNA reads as TGTGCCAGCAGCCAAGGGCGGGGACCCTACGAGCAGTACTTC. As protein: CASSQGRGPYEQYF.

CDR3 sequence reads: CASSEVGLAGGETQYF. The DNA of the CDR3 is TGTGCCAGCAGTGAAGTCGGACTAGCCGGAGGGGAGACCCAGTACTTC. The chain has TRBV6-1 and TRBJ2-5; 8 positions match TRBD2. V shed 1 base and J 5 bases; nucleotides not matched to a gene: 9. Germline-derived CDR1 and CDR2 are MNHNS and SASEGT. The CDR3 has 16 residues.

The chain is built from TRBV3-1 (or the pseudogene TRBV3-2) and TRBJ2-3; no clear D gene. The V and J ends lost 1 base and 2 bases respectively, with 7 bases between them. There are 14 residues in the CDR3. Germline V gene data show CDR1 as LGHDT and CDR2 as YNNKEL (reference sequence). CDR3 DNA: TGTGCCAGCAGCCAAGCCCGTCCCACAGATACGCAGTATTTT. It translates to CASSQARPTDTQYF.

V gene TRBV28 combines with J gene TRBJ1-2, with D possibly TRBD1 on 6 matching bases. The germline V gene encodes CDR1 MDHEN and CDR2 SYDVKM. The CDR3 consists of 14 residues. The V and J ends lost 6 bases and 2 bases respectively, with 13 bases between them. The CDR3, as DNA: TGTGCCAGCAGCTTGACAGGAATGAACTATGGCTACACCTTC. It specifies CASSLTGMNYGYTF.